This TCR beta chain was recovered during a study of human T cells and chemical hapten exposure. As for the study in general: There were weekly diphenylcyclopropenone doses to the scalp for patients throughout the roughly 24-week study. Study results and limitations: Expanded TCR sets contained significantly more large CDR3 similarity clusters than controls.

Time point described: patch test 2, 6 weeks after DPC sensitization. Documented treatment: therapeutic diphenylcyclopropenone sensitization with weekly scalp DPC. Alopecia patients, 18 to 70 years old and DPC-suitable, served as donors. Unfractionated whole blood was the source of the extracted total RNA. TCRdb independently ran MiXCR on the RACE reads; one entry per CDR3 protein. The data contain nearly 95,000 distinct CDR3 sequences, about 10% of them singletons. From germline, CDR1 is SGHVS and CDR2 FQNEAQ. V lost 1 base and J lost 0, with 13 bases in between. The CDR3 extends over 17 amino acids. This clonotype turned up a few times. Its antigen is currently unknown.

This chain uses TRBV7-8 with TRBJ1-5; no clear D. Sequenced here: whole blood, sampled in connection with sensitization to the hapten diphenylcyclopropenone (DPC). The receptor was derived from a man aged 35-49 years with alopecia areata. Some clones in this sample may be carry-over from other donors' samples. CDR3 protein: CASSLGFTKDSNQPQHF. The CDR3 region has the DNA TGTGCCAGCAGCTTAGGGTTCACAAAAGATAGCAATCAGCCCCAGCATTTT. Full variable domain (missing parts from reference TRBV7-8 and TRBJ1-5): GAGVSQSPRYKVAKRGQDVALRCDPISGHVSLFWYQQALGQGPEFLTYFQNEAQLDKSGLPSDRFFAERPEGSVSTLKIQRTQQEDSAVYLCASSLGFTKDSNQPQHFGDGTRLSIL.